A selection of T cell receptor beta chains follows, all from one sample in a study of beta chain features in type 1 diabetes. TCRdb's table, derived via immunoSEQ multiplex PCR, lists solely in-frame clones and lacks some. The sample consists of some 190,000 clones, about 7.8% of them appearing once. Sequencing input: central memory CD4+ T cells from blood. The receptors here all came from a middle-aged woman with type 1 diabetes. Both conserved end residues are part of each CDR3. The order of the fields is clone size, D gene, V gene, J gene, CDR3 protein, CDR3 DNA. A D gene is named only where the DNA matches it firmly. Clone size is given for some rows only: seen once, a few or many times, or a class if the clone is expanded.

abundance: -
d_gene: -
v_gene: TRBV7-2
j_gene: TRBJ1-2
CDR3aa: CASSFRGREGYTF
CDR3nt: TGTGCCAGCAGCTTCCGTGGGAGGGAAGGCTACACCTTC

abundance: -
d_gene: -
v_gene: TRBV4-3
j_gene: TRBJ2-5
CDR3aa: CASSQVVRETQYF
CDR3nt: TGCGCCAGCAGCCAAGTAGTTCGGGAGACCCAGTACTTC

abundance: -
d_gene: TRBD1
v_gene: TRBV4-3
j_gene: TRBJ1-1
CDR3aa: CASSTRQGTNTEAFF
CDR3nt: TGCGCCAGCAGCACTCGACAGGGGACTAACACTGAAGCTTTCTTT

abundance: few
d_gene: -
v_gene: TRBV11-2
j_gene: TRBJ2-7
CDR3aa: CASSRPTKSRDEQYF
CDR3nt: TGTGCCAGCAGCCGTCCCACAAAATCCAGGGACGAGCAGTACTTC

abundance: few
d_gene: TRBD1
v_gene: TRBV29-1
j_gene: TRBJ1-2
CDR3aa: CSVVGTGGYGYTF
CDR3nt: TGCAGCGTTGTGGGGACAGGGGGGTATGGCTACACCTTC

abundance: -
d_gene: TRBD1
v_gene: TRBV6-5
j_gene: TRBJ2-3
CDR3aa: CASGRGRSDTQYF
CDR3nt: TGTGCCTCCGGAAGGGGGCGTTCAGATACGCAGTATTTT

abundance: few
d_gene: -
v_gene: TRBV18
j_gene: TRBJ2-7
CDR3aa: CASSLLQYEQYF
CDR3nt: TGTGCCAGCTCACTACTCCAATACGAGCAGTACTTC

abundance: -
d_gene: -
v_gene: TRBV5-6
j_gene: TRBJ2-2
CDR3aa: CASSLYPGSPTGELFF
CDR3nt: TGTGCCAGCAGCTTGTATCCAGGATCCCCAACCGGGGAGCTGTTTTTT

abundance: few
d_gene: TRBD1
v_gene: TRBV15
j_gene: TRBJ1-4
CDR3aa: CATSRDRDSATNEKLFF
CDR3nt: TGTGCCACCAGCAGAGACCGGGACAGTGCAACTAATGAAAAACTGTTTTTT

abundance: -
d_gene: TRBD1
v_gene: TRBV5-4
j_gene: TRBJ2-7
CDR3aa: CASSIQGTREQYF
CDR3nt: TGTGCCAGCAGTATACAGGGGACGCGCGAGCAGTACTTC

abundance: few
d_gene: -
v_gene: TRBV28
j_gene: TRBJ1-1
CDR3aa: CASSLLGTEAFF
CDR3nt: TGTGCCAGCAGTTTACTAGGCACTGAAGCTTTCTTT

abundance: -
d_gene: TRBD1
v_gene: TRBV5-4
j_gene: TRBJ2-2
CDR3aa: CASSTGQGTGELFF
CDR3nt: TGTGCCAGCAGCACAGGACAGGGGACCGGGGAGCTGTTTTTT

abundance: -
d_gene: TRBD1
v_gene: TRBV6-5
j_gene: TRBJ2-7
CDR3aa: CASKDRGYSYEQYF
CDR3nt: TGTGCCAGTAAGGACAGGGGGTACTCCTACGAGCAGTACTTC

abundance: -
d_gene: -
v_gene: TRBV7-3
j_gene: TRBJ2-2
CDR3aa: CASSQMPLADRDTGELFF
CDR3nt: TGTGCCAGCAGCCAAATGCCGCTAGCGGACAGAGACACCGGGGAGCTGTTTTTT

abundance: many
d_gene: -
v_gene: TRBV18
j_gene: TRBJ2-3
CDR3aa: CASSPDDTDTQYF
CDR3nt: TGTGCCAGCTCACCTGACGACACGGATACGCAGTATTTT

abundance: few
d_gene: -
v_gene: TRBV28
j_gene: TRBJ2-1
CDR3aa: CASQRAVNEQFF
CDR3nt: TGTGCCAGTCAGCGGGCCGTGAATGAGCAGTTCTTC

abundance: few
d_gene: TRBD2
v_gene: TRBV6-4
j_gene: TRBJ2-2
CDR3aa: CASRAGLAAGELFF
CDR3nt: TGTGCCAGCAGAGCGGGACTAGCGGCCGGGGAGCTGTTTTTT

abundance: few
d_gene: -
v_gene: TRBV6-5
j_gene: TRBJ1-5
CDR3aa: CASRGGVSQPQHF
CDR3nt: TGTGCCAGCAGGGGAGGGGTAAGCCAGCCCCAGCATTTT

abundance: -
d_gene: TRBD2
v_gene: TRBV18
j_gene: TRBJ2-1
CDR3aa: CASSPETSGDNEQFF
CDR3nt: TGTGCCAGCTCACCGGAGACTAGCGGAGACAATGAGCAGTTCTTC

abundance: few
d_gene: TRBD1
v_gene: TRBV2
j_gene: TRBJ1-4
CDR3aa: CASKPGQGPEKLFF
CDR3nt: TGTGCCAGCAAGCCCGGACAGGGACCTGAAAAACTGTTTTTT

abundance: -
d_gene: -
v_gene: TRBV28
j_gene: TRBJ1-1
CDR3aa: CASSLNTEYTEAFF
CDR3nt: TGTGCCAGCAGTTTGAATACAGAGTACACTGAAGCTTTCTTT

abundance: -
d_gene: -
v_gene: TRBV28
j_gene: TRBJ1-1
CDR3aa: CASGTGTLPEAFF
CDR3nt: TGTGCCAGTGGAACCGGGACACTTCCTGAAGCTTTCTTT

abundance: -
d_gene: -
v_gene: TRBV19
j_gene: TRBJ2-7
CDR3aa: CASSIGRGRGGEQYF
CDR3nt: TGTGCCAGTAGTATAGGTCGTGGCAGGGGCGGCGAGCAGTACTTC

abundance: few
d_gene: TRBD1
v_gene: TRBV30
j_gene: TRBJ1-5
CDR3aa: CAWSSPRSWTGRGQPQHF
CDR3nt: TGTGCCTGGAGCAGCCCGCGTTCGTGGACAGGCCGCGGACAGCCCCAGCATTTT

abundance: -
d_gene: TRBD1
v_gene: TRBV29-1
j_gene: TRBJ2-5
CDR3aa: CSAEGQGQETQYF
CDR3nt: TGCAGCGCCGAGGGACAGGGCCAAGAGACCCAGTACTTC

abundance: few
d_gene: -
v_gene: TRBV5-1
j_gene: TRBJ2-3
CDR3aa: CASSPTGSSTDTQYF
CDR3nt: TGCGCCAGCAGTCCTACAGGGTCAAGCACAGATACGCAGTATTTT

abundance: -
d_gene: TRBD1
v_gene: TRBV15
j_gene: TRBJ1-4
CDR3aa: CATSRSGTGSEKLFF
CDR3nt: TGTGCCACCAGCAGGTCCGGGACAGGGAGCGAAAAACTGTTTTTT

abundance: many
d_gene: -
v_gene: TRBV28
j_gene: TRBJ1-4
CDR3aa: CASRPTDNEKLFF
CDR3nt: TGTGCCAGCAGGCCGACAGATAATGAAAAACTGTTTTTT

abundance: -
d_gene: -
v_gene: TRBV11-2
j_gene: TRBJ2-6
CDR3aa: CASSSLGSGANVLTF
CDR3nt: TGTGCCAGCAGCAGTCTAGGCTCTGGGGCCAACGTCCTGACTTTC

abundance: few
d_gene: TRBD1
v_gene: TRBV5-1
j_gene: TRBJ2-5
CDR3aa: CASNPGGGQETQYF
CDR3nt: TGCGCCAGCAATCCAGGGGGCGGTCAAGAGACCCAGTACTTC

abundance: -
d_gene: -
v_gene: TRBV7-9
j_gene: TRBJ2-6
CDR3aa: CASSLEASGANVLTF
CDR3nt: TGTGCCAGCAGCTTAGAAGCCTCTGGGGCCAACGTCCTGACTTTC

abundance: few
d_gene: -
v_gene: TRBV18
j_gene: TRBJ1-1
CDR3aa: CASSPGKEGTEAFF
CDR3nt: TGTGCCAGCTCCCCAGGTAAGGAGGGCACTGAAGCTTTCTTT

abundance: few
d_gene: TRBD2
v_gene: TRBV19
j_gene: TRBJ2-1
CDR3aa: CASSITAGGYNEQFF
CDR3nt: TGTGCCAGTAGTATAACAGCGGGAGGGTACAATGAGCAGTTCTTC

abundance: -
d_gene: -
v_gene: TRBV5-1
j_gene: TRBJ1-1
CDR3aa: CASSLRGTWNTEAFF
CDR3nt: TGCGCCAGCAGCTTGAGGGGGACATGGAACACTGAAGCTTTCTTT

abundance: few
d_gene: TRBD2
v_gene: TRBV7-9
j_gene: TRBJ2-1
CDR3aa: CASSRGGPSYNEQFF
CDR3nt: TGTGCCAGCAGCCGGGGAGGGCCCTCCTACAATGAGCAGTTCTTC

abundance: -
d_gene: -
v_gene: TRBV4-3
j_gene: TRBJ1-1
CDR3aa: CASSQGGGGYTEAFF
CDR3nt: TGCGCCAGCAGCCAAGGGGGCGGGGGCTACACTGAAGCTTTCTTT

abundance: few
d_gene: -
v_gene: TRBV30
j_gene: TRBJ1-2
CDR3aa: CAWSDQGAGYGYTF
CDR3nt: TGTGCCTGGAGTGATCAAGGGGCCGGCTATGGCTACACCTTC

abundance: few
d_gene: TRBD2
v_gene: TRBV18
j_gene: TRBJ2-7
CDR3aa: CASSRLAEYEQYF
CDR3nt: TGTGCCAGCTCACGACTAGCGGAGTACGAGCAGTACTTC

abundance: few
d_gene: TRBD1
v_gene: TRBV9
j_gene: TRBJ1-1
CDR3aa: CASSARQGVNTEAFF
CDR3nt: TGTGCCAGCAGCGCCAGACAGGGGGTGAACACTGAAGCTTTCTTT

abundance: -
d_gene: TRBD2
v_gene: TRBV7-3
j_gene: TRBJ2-2
CDR3aa: CASSPGLAANTGELFF
CDR3nt: TGTGCCAGCAGCCCGGGACTAGCGGCGAACACCGGGGAGCTGTTTTTT

abundance: -
d_gene: -
v_gene: TRBV28
j_gene: TRBJ2-7
CDR3aa: CASRGRDYEQYF
CDR3nt: TGTGCCAGTCGGGGCAGGGACTACGAGCAGTACTTC

abundance: few
d_gene: -
v_gene: TRBV5-1
j_gene: TRBJ1-1
CDR3aa: CASSLAPGGTEAFF
CDR3nt: TGCGCCAGCAGCTTGGCGCCAGGAGGGACTGAAGCTTTCTTT

abundance: few
d_gene: TRBD1
v_gene: TRBV19
j_gene: TRBJ2-2
CDR3aa: CASSIDLRRTGADTGELFF
CDR3nt: TGTGCCAGTAGTATAGATCTAAGGAGAACAGGGGCAGACACCGGGGAGCTGTTTTTT

abundance: few
d_gene: -
v_gene: TRBV19
j_gene: TRBJ2-4
CDR3aa: CASSGIGSPDKHQYF
CDR3nt: TGTGCCAGTAGCGGAATTGGGTCCCCCGACAAACATCAGTACTTC

abundance: -
d_gene: -
v_gene: TRBV20-1
j_gene: TRBJ2-1
CDR3aa: CSAGETNEQFF
CDR3nt: TGCAGTGCTGGGGAGACAAATGAGCAGTTCTTC

abundance: -
d_gene: -
v_gene: TRBV5-5
j_gene: TRBJ1-1
CDR3aa: CASSIRDTRNTEAFF
CDR3nt: TGCGCCAGCAGCATACGGGACACCCGGAACACTGAAGCTTTCTTT

abundance: -
d_gene: TRBD2
v_gene: TRBV15
j_gene: TRBJ2-7
CDR3aa: CATLASGSNEQYF
CDR3nt: TGTGCCACTCTGGCTAGCGGGAGCAACGAGCAGTACTTC

abundance: few
d_gene: -
v_gene: TRBV28
j_gene: TRBJ1-2
CDR3aa: CASSFDSGVWRAF
CDR3nt: TGTGCCAGCAGTTTCGACAGCGGCGTTTGGAGGGCCTTC

abundance: few
d_gene: -
v_gene: TRBV21-1
j_gene: TRBJ1-5
CDR3aa: CASPAGGSSNQPQHF
CDR3nt: TGTGCCAGCCCAGCTGGCGGCAGTAGCAATCAGCCCCAGCATTTT

abundance: few
d_gene: TRBD2
v_gene: TRBV9
j_gene: TRBJ2-3
CDR3aa: CASSAGGGRGTDTQYF
CDR3nt: TGTGCCAGCAGCGCCGGGGGGGGGAGAGGCACAGATACGCAGTATTTT